The 14 T cell receptor beta chains presented below share a single source sample, sequenced in a study of beta chain features in type 1 diabetes. Study outcomes and limitations: Type 1 diabetes patients had moderately but significantly shorter TCRB CDR3s in all four CD4+ subsets.

These receptors have no known antigen. Expressed TCRB transcripts were sequenced because the entire RNA isolate underwent reverse transcription. Generated by immunoSEQ multiplex PCR, the TCRdb table keeps only in-frame clones and is missing some. This table holds 100,000 to 150,000 clones, roughly 10% found once. Material: central memory CD4+ T cells from blood. These receptors were collected from a man between 25 and 39 years old with type 1 diabetes.

The J gene is TRBJ2-3, the V gene TRBV7-8; TRBD2 is a possible D gene (6 bases). The germline CDR1 and CDR2 sequences are SGHVS and FQNEAQ. V lost 5 bases and J 8 bases, leaving 14 bases between the germline ends. CDR3 length equals 13 residues. The chain's CDR3 is CASSHSREATQYF. CDR3 nucleotides: TGTGCCAGCAGCCACTCCAGGGAGGCTACGCAGTATTTT.

This clone has just a few counts. The V call is TRBV6-5, the J call TRBJ2-7; 7 bases align to TRBD1. CDR3 length: 14 amino acids. The V gene's germline CDR1 is MNHEY and CDR2 SVGAGI. Trimming cost V 6 bases and J 5 bases; bases outside gene matches: 10. CDR3 amino acids: CASRWTTGSHEQYF. DNA for the CDR3: TGTGCCAGCAGATGGACGACAGGGTCCCACGAGCAGTACTTC.

This clone was seen more than once but under ten times. V is TRBV12-5 and J is TRBJ2-5, with D perhaps TRBD1 (6 bases). CDR3 length equals 13 residues. Germline V CDR1 and CDR2: LGHNT, FRNRAP. V was clipped by 5 bases and J by 5 bases, with 12 bases between them. The DNA for the CDR3 is TGTGCTAGTGGTCTGACAGGTCGGGAGACCCAGTACTTC. This translates into CASGLTGRETQYF.

This clone was recorded a few times. This chain uses TRBV9 with TRBJ2-3; 10 positions match TRBD1. The CDR3 has 16 residues. The germline V gene encodes CDR1 SGDLS and CDR2 YYNGEE. V lost 3 bases to trimming and J lost 4 bases; unmatched junction nucleotides: 8. The CDR3 DNA sequence: TGTGCCAGCAGCGCAGACACCGGGACAGGGGCAGATACGCAGTATTTT. It translates to CASSADTGTGADTQYF.

This clone was counted a few times. This chain joins TRBV6-9 and TRBJ1-5; D not certain. The V and J ends lost 0 bases and 6 bases respectively, with 12 bases between them. The length of the CDR3 is 15 residues. The germline CDR1 and CDR2 sequences are MNHGY and SVAAGI. The CDR3 DNA reads as TGTGCCAGCAGTTATTCGACTCGAGAGGGTCAGCCCCAGCATTTT. As protein: CASSYSTREGQPQHF.

This clone came up a few times. The chain recombines TRBV30 with TRBJ1-2; possibly TRBD1 for D (6 bases). Germline V gives CDR1 GTSNPN, CDR2 SVGIG (reference sequence). There are 14 residues in the CDR3. V was trimmed by 3 bases and J by 8 bases, leaving 19 bases between them. The CDR3, as DNA: TGTGCCTGGAGATTGTCAGGGGCCTATGGGGGCTACACCTTC. Its translation is CAWRLSGAYGGYTF.

There are a few counts of this clone. The chain recombines TRBV5-1 with TRBJ2-7, with TRBD2 matching 13 bases. In germline, CDR1 is SGHRS, CDR2 YFSETQ. The CDR3 has 15 residues. The V and J ends lost 2 bases and 7 bases, in that order; junction bases with no gene match: 6. As DNA, the CDR3 is TGCGCCAGCAGCTTATCCGGGACTAGCGGGGAAGAGCAGTACTTC. Protein: CASSLSGTSGEEQYF.

The chain combines TRBV7-3 with TRBJ2-2; maybe TRBD1 (6 bases). The CDR3 runs to 15 residues. V was cut by 1 base and J by 4 bases, with 10 bases left in between. The germline V gene encodes CDR1 SGHTA and CDR2 FQGTGA. CDR3 DNA: TGTGCCAGCAGCTTAAACCAGGGGAGCACCGGGGAGCTGTTTTTT. Translating it yields CASSLNQGSTGELFF.

V usage is TRBV9 and J usage is TRBJ1-2, with 8 bases aligning to TRBD1. Per the germline V gene, CDR1 is SGDLS and CDR2 is YYNGEE. The CDR3 runs to 14 residues. Losses at the gene ends were 3 bases for V and 3 bases for J; bases not matched to a gene: 4. CDR3 sequence: CASSAGTGDYGYTF. The CDR3 DNA reads as TGTGCCAGCAGCGCGGGGACAGGAGACTATGGCTACACCTTC.

The chain recombines TRBV2 with TRBJ1-6; a weak D match, TRBD1 (6 bases). The length of the CDR3 is 13 residues. Germline CDR1 SNHLY, CDR2 FYNNEI. Trimming removed 6 bases from V and 9 bases from J, with 12 bases in between. CDR3 in amino acids: CASRGGAGSPLHF. CDR3 nucleotides: TGTGCCAGCAGAGGGGGTGCGGGTTCACCCCTCCACTTT.

V usage is TRBV6-5 and J usage is TRBJ1-2, with 7 bases aligning to TRBD1. The CDR3 has 12 residues. Germline CDR1 reads MNHEY; CDR2 reads SVGAGI. After removal of 7 bases from V and 10 bases from J, the junction contained 9 bases not matched to a gene. CDR3 in amino acids: CASIGQVETYTF. DNA for the CDR3: TGTGCCAGCATCGGACAGGTGGAAACCTACACCTTC.

This clone was counted ten times or more. One end of the junction varies from germline; a read error may be responsible. The chain uses TRBV4-3 and TRBJ1-1; D gene ambiguous. CDR3 size: 11 residues. Per the germline V gene, CDR1 is LGHNA and CDR2 is YSLEER. The CDR3 DNA reads TGCGCCAGCAGCCAAGTCACCCCCGGCGGCTTT. Its protein is CASSQVTPGGF.

This clone was observed a handful of times. The V and J genes are TRBV28 and TRBJ1-2, with 10 bases fitting TRBD1. Germline CDR1 reads MDHEN; CDR2 reads SYDVKM. Trimming removed 5 bases from V and 3 bases from J; junction bases left unmatched: 9. The CDR3 is 16 amino acids. CDR3 DNA sequence: TGTGCCAGCAGTCTCCTGACAGGGGGCGACGACTATGGCTACACCTTC. It is translated as CASSLLTGGDDYGYTF.

In its sample, this clone was seen a few times. The chain links TRBV9 to TRBJ1-1; no firm D call. The CDR3 runs to 14 residues. Trimming stripped 3 bases from V and 1 base from J, with 10 bases between. Germline CDR1 is SGDLS and CDR2 is YYNGEE. The CDR3 DNA is TGTGCCAGCAGCGCACAACTACAGAACACTGAAGCTTTCTTT. Translating gives CASSAQLQNTEAFF.